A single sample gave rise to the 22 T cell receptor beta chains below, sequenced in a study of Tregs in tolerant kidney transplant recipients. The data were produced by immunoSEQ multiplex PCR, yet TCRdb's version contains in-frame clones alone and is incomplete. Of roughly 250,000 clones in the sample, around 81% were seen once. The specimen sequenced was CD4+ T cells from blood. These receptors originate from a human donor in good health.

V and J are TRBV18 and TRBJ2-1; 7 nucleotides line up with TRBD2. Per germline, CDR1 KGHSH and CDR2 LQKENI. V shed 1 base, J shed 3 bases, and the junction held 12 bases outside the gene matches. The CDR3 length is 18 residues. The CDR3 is CASSPLPRSSGGYNEQFF. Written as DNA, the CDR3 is TGTGCCAGCTCACCACTTCCCCGGTCTAGCGGAGGCTACAATGAGCAGTTCTTC.

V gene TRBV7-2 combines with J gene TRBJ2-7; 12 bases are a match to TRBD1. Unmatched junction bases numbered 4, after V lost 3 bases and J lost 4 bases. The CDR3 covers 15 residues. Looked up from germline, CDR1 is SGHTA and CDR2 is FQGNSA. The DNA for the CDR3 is TGTGCCAGCAGCTTCCGGGGACAGGGGGCTTACGAGCAGTACTTC. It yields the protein CASSFRGQGAYEQYF.

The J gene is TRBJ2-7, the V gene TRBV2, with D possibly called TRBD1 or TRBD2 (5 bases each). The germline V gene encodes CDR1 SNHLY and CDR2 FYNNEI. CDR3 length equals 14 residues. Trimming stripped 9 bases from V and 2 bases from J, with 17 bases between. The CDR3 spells CASVPGLATYEQYF. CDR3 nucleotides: TGTGCCAGTGTTCCAGGGCTAGCTACCTACGAGCAGTACTTC.

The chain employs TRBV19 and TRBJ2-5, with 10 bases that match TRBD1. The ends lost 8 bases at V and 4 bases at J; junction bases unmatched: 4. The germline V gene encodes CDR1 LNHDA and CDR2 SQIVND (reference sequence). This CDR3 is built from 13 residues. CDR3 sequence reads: CASSGQGIETQYF. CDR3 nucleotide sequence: TGTGCCAGTTCGGGACAGGGGATAGAGACCCAGTACTTC.

CDR3 amino acids: CAWTPQPFNGYTF. The CDR3 DNA sequence: TGTGCCTGGACCCCCCAGCCGTTCAATGGCTACACCTTC. This sequence joins TRBV30 and TRBJ1-2, with D unclear. The CDR3 sequence is 13 residues long. CDR1 is GTSNPN and CDR2 is SVGIG in the germline V gene (reference sequence). Trimming left V 4 bases short and J 6 bases short, with 15 bases between.

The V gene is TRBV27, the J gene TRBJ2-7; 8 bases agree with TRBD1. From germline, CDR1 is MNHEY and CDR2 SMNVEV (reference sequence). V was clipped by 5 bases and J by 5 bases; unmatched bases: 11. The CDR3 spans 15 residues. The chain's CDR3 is CASSVKQGVLHEQYF. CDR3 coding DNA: TGTGCCAGCAGTGTAAAACAGGGGGTTCTCCACGAGCAGTACTTC.

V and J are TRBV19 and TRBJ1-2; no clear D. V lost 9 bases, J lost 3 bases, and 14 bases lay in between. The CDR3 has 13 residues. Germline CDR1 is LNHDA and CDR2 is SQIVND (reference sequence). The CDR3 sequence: CASRSDGYYGYTF. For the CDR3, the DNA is TGTGCCAGCAGATCGGACGGCTACTATGGCTACACCTTC.

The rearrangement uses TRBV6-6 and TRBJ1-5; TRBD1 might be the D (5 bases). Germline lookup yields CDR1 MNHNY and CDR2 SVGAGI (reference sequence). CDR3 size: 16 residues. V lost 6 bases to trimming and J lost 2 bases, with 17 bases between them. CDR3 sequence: CASRVEGSGGNQPQHF. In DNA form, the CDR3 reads TGTGCCAGCAGAGTCGAGGGGAGTGGGGGCAATCAGCCCCAGCATTTT.

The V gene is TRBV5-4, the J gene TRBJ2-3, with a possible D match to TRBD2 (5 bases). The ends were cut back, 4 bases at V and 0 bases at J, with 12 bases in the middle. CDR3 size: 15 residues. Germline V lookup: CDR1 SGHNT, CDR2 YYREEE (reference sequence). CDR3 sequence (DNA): TGTGCCAGCAGCCCCGGACTGATGAGCACAGATACGCAGTATTTT. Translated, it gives CASSPGLMSTDTQYF.

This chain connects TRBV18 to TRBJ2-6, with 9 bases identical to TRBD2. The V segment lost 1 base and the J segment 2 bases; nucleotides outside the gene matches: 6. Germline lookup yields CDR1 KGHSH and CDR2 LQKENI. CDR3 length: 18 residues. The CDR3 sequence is CASSPLGGGVAGANVLTF. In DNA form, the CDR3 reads TGTGCCAGCTCACCACTTGGCGGGGGGGTGGCTGGGGCCAACGTCCTGACTTTC.

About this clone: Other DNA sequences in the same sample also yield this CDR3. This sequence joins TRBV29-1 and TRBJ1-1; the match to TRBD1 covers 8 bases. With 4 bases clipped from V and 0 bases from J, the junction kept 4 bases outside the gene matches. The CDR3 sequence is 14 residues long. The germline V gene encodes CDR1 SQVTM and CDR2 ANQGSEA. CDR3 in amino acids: CSVVGQGLNTEAFF. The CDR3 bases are TGCAGCGTTGTTGGACAGGGTTTGAACACTGAAGCTTTCTTT. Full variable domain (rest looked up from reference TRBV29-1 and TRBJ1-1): SAVISQKPSRDICQRGTSLTIQCQVDSQVTMMFWYRQQPGQSLTLIATANQGSEATYESGFVIDKFPISRPNLTFSTLTVSNMSPEDSSIYLCSVVGQGLNTEAFFGQGTRLTVV.

Written as DNA, the CDR3 is TGTGCCAGGAGCAAAGGAGGGGGACAGTGGAACTATGGCTACACCTTC. Amino acid sequence: CARSKGGGQWNYGYTF. The V gene is TRBV21-1, the J gene TRBJ1-2; the table names TRBD1, a call not compared with the DNA. TRBV21-1 is listed as a pseudogene. The CDR3 is 16 residues long.

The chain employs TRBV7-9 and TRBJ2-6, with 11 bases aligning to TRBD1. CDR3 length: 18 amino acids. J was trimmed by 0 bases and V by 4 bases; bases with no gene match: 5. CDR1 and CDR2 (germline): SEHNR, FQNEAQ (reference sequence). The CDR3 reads CASSSDRGRSSGANVLTF. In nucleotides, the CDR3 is TGTGCCAGCAGCTCGGACAGGGGGCGAAGCTCTGGGGCCAACGTCCTGACTTTC.

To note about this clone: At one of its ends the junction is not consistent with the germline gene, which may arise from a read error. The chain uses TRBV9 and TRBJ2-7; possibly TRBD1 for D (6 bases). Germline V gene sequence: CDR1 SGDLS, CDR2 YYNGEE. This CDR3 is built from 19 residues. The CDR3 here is CASCVVVEGVGIGTHEQYF. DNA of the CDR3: TGTGCCAGCTGCGTAGTAGTAGAGGGGGTAGGGATTGGGACCCACGAGCAGTACTTC.

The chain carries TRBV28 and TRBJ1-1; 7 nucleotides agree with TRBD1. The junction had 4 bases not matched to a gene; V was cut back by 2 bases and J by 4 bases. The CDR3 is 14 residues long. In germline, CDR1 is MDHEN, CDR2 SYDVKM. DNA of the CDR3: TGTGCCAGCAGTTTACCGCAGGGGGGCACTGAAGCTTTCTTT. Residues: CASSLPQGGTEAFF.

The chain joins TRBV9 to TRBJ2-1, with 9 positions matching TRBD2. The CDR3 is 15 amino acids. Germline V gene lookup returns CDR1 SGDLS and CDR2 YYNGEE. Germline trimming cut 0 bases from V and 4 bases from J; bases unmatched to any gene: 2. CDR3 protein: CASSVVAGVYNEQFF. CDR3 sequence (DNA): TGTGCCAGCAGCGTAGTAGCGGGAGTATACAATGAGCAGTTCTTC.

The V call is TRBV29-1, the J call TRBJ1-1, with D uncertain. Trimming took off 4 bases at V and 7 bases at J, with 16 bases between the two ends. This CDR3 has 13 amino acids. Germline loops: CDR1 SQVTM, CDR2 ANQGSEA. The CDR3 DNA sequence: TGCAGCGTTGCGGGCCGCCTCCGCCTTGAAGCTTTCTTT. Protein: CSVAGRLRLEAFF.

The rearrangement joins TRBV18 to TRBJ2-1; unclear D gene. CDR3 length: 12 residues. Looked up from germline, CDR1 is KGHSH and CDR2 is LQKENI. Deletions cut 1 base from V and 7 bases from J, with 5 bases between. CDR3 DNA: TGTGCCAGCTCACCACGTTGGAATGAGCAGTTCTTC. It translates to CASSPRWNEQFF.

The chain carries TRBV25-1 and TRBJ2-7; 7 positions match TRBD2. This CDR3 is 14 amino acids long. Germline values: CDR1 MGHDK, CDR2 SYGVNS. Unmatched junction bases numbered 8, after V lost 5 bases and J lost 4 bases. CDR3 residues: CASSKGTTPYEQYF. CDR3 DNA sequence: TGTGCCAGCAGTAAAGGGACTACACCATACGAGCAGTACTTC.

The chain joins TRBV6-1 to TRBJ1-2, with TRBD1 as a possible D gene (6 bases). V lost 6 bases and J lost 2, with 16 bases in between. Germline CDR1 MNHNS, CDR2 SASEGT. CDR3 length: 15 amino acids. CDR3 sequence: CASRGRQDYNYGYTF. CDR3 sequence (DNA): TGTGCCAGCAGGGGTAGACAGGACTACAACTATGGCTACACCTTC.

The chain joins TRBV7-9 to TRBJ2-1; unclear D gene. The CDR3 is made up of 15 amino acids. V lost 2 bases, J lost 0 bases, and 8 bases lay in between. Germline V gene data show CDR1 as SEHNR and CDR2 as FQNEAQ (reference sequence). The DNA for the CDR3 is TGTGCCAGCAGCTTAAGTGACTCCTCCTACAATGAGCAGTTCTTC. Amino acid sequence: CASSLSDSSYNEQFF.

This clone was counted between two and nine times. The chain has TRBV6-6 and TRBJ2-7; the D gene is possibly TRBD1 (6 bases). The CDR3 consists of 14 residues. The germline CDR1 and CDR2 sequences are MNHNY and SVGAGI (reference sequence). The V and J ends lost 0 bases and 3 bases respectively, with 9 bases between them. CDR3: CASSYSGHGYEQYF. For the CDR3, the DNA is TGTGCCAGCAGTTACTCGGGACACGGCTACGAGCAGTACTTC.